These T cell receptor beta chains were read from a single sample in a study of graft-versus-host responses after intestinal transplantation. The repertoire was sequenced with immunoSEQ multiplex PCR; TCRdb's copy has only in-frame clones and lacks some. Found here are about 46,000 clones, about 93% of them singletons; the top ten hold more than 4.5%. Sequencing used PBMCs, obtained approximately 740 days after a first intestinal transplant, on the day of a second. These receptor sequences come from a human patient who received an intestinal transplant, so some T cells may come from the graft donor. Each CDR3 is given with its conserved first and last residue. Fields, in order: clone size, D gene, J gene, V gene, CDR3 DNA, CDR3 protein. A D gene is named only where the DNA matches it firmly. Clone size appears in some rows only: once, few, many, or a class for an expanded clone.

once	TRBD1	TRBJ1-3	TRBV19	TGTGCCAGTAGTATAGCTACAGGGGTTATCGGAAACACCATATATTTT	CASSIATGVIGNTIYF
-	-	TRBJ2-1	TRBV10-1	TGCGCCAGCAGTGGGGGGGATGAGCAGTTCTTC	CASSGGDEQFF
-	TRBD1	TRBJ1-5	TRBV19	TGTGCCAGTAGTGGGACAGCTTATAGCAATCAGCCCCAGCATTTT	CASSGTAYSNQPQHF
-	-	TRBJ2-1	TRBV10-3	TGTGCCATCAGTGGTATTTCAGGGCGGTCCAATGAGCAGTTCTTC	CAISGISGRSNEQFF
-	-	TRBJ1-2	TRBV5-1	TGCGCCAGCAGCCCGGGACGGGATGGCTACACCTTC	CASSPGRDGYTF
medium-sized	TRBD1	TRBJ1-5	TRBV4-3	TGCGCCAGCAGCCAAGATCTTGAACAGGGGGGTCAGCCCCAGCATTTT	CASSQDLEQGGQPQHF
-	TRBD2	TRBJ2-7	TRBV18	TGTGCCAGCTCACCGCAACGGGACTACTACTACGAGCAGTACTTC	CASSPQRDYYYEQYF
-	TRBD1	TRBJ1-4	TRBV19	TGTGCCAGTAGGAGGACAGGGTCTAATGAAAAACTGTTTTTT	CASRRTGSNEKLFF
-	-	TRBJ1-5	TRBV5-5	TGTGCCAGCCACCCCACCGATGTTTGGCAGAAGATGAATAGCAATCAGCCCCAGCATTTT	CASHPTDVWQKMNSNQPQHF
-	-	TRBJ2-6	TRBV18	TGTGCCAGCTCACTCTATAGCGCTGGGGCCAACGTCCTGACTTTC	CASSLYSAGANVLTF
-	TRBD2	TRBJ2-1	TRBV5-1	TGCGCCAGCAGCTTGGTGGCTAGCGGATACAGCTCCTACAATGAGCAGTTCTTC	CASSLVASGYSSYNEQFF
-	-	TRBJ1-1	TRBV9	TGTGCCAGCAGCGTAGATTCGGGTCGGGGGCTAACTGAAGCTTTCTTT	CASSVDSGRGLTEAFF
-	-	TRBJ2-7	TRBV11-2	TGTGCCAGCAGCTTAATACCCGACTACGAGCAGTACTTC	CASSLIPDYEQYF
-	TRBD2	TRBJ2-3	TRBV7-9	TGTGCCAGCAACGAAGCGGGAGCCCCAGATACGCAGTATTTT	CASNEAGAPDTQYF
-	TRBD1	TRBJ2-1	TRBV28	TGTGCCAGCAGTCAGAACTACGGGACAGGAGTTGGGAATGAGCAGTTCTTC	CASSQNYGTGVGNEQFF
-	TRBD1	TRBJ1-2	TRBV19	TGTGCCAGTGAGAGGACAGGGAGTTACTATGGCTACACCTTC	CASERTGSYYGYTF
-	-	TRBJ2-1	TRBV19	TGTGCCAGTAGTATGTGGCTAGCTCCCTACAATGAGCAGTTCTTC	CASSMWLAPYNEQFF
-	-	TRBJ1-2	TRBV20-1	TGCAGTGCTAGACTGGATCGCTACACCTTC	CSARLDRYTF
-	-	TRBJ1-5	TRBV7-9	TGTGCCAGCAGCTCCTCTTTGGCTCCCGGACAGCCCCAGCATTTT	CASSSSLAPGQPQHF
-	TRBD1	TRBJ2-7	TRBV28	TGTGCCAGTTATTCCGGGACAGGCTACGAGCAGTACTTC	CASYSGTGYEQYF
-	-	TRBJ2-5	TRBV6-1	TGTGCCAGCAGTATTCAACAGGAACAAGAGACCCAGTACTTC	CASSIQQEQETQYF
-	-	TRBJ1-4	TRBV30	TGTGCCTGGAGTGTAGTCAGGCGAGGGGGGGGAAAACTGTTTTTT	CAWSVVRRGGGKLFF
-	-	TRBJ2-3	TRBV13	TGTGCCAGCAGCCTGGGGTGGGCCACAGATACGCAGTATTTT	CASSLGWATDTQYF
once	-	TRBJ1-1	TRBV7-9	TGTGCCAGCAGCATGTGGCGACAGACTGAAGCTTTCTTT	CASSMWRQTEAFF
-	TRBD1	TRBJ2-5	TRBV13	TGTGCCAGCAGCTTAATCTCCAAGATAAACAGGGGGCGCGGCGGAGAGACCCAGTACTTC	CASSLISKINRGRGGETQYF
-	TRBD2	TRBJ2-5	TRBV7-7	TGTGCTAGCAGCCCTCGACTAGCGGGAGGAGAGGGGGAGACCCAGTACTTC	CASSPRLAGGEGETQYF
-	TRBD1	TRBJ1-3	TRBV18	TGTGCCAGCTCACCTAGGGGGCTTACTTCGTGGGGACACTCTGGAAACACCATATATTTT	CASSPRGLTSWGHSGNTIYF